This T cell receptor (beta chain) originates from a study of CD8+CD57+ T cells in acquired aplastic anemia. Germline-derived CDR1 and CDR2 are DFQATT and SNEGSKA (reference sequence). This CDR3 has 14 amino acids. The template used for profiling TCR beta VDJ and CDR3 was genomic DNA. TCRdb passed the reads through MiXCR, listing each CDR3 protein once. Among 400,000 to 500,000 distinct CDR3 sequences listed, about 70% were seen once. Sequenced: sorted CD4+, CD8+, or CD8+CD57+ T cells (not recorded which) from PBMCs. The chain carries TRBV20-1 and TRBJ1-5; D gene unclear. The TCR sequence derives from a human donor in good health, serving as a control. CDR3 loop: CSVQVGWGNQPQHF. The CDR3 region has the DNA TGCAGCGTTCAGGTGGGTTGGGGCAATCAGCCCCAGCATTTT.